These T cell receptor beta chains were read from a single sample in a study of T-cell reconstitution after alpha-beta-depleted transplantation in children. One entry per CDR3 protein, called by TCRdb with MiXCR from the PCR reads. The sample contains some 830,000 distinct CDR3 sequences, approximately 15% of which appear only once. Material: PBMCs, mostly from graft donor cells, obtained 360 days after TCRalphabeta/CD19-depleted stem cell transplant. Receptors were obtained from a male patient younger than 18 who had a stem cell transplant for acute lymphoblastic leukemia, so the T cells may come from the graft donor. The CDR3 runs from the conserved cysteine through the conserved F or W. Fields, in order: CDR3 DNA, CDR3 protein, V gene, D gene, clone size, J gene. The D gene is left open where the match is weak. Clone size is not always given. Where it is, it says once, few, many or a class for expanded clones.

TGTGCCAGCAGCTCGGACAGAAGGCACGAGCAGTACTTC	CASSSDRRHEQYF	TRBV7-8	-	few	TRBJ2-7
TGTGCCAGCAAGGGTCAACCGGGACTAGTTGGCGAGCAGTACTTC	CASKGQPGLVGEQYF	TRBV12-3/TRBV12-4	TRBD2	-	TRBJ2-7
TGCGCCAGCAGCCAACGCGCCGGGACAGGGAGTCGGGAGCAGTACTTC	CASSQRAGTGSREQYF	TRBV4-1	TRBD1	-	TRBJ2-7
TGCAGTGCTAGTCGGCCAGGGAGCTCCTACGAGCAGTACTTC	CSASRPGSSYEQYF	TRBV20-1	-	few	TRBJ2-7
TGCAGTGCTAGAAAAAGCGGGAGGGCTGAGCAGTACTTC	CSARKSGRAEQYF	TRBV20-1	TRBD2	-	TRBJ2-5
TGTGCCTGGAGTCGGACGGCAAACTATGGCTACACCTTC	CAWSRTANYGYTF	TRBV30	-	-	TRBJ1-2
TGTGCCAGCAGTATAGCGGGAGGGCCGGTAGATACGCAGTATTTT	CASSIAGGPVDTQYF	TRBV7-3	TRBD2	-	TRBJ2-3
TGCAGTGCTCGGGACGTAGACTATGGCTACACCTTC	CSARDVDYGYTF	TRBV20-1	-	-	TRBJ1-2
TGTGCCAGCAGCGTGACAGTCCTTTCCTACGAGCAGTACTTC	CASSVTVLSYEQYF	TRBV7-8	-	-	TRBJ2-7
TGTGCCAGCAGTTTCTTGGGGGCTACTAATGAAAAACTGTTTTTT	CASSFLGATNEKLFF	TRBV12-3/TRBV12-4	-	-	TRBJ1-4
TGTGCCACCACGGCGAGGGCCCAAGAGACCCAGTACTTC	CATTARAQETQYF	TRBV15	-	few	TRBJ2-5
TGCGCCAGCAGCACAGGGACTAGCACTGAGCAGTACTTC	CASSTGTSTEQYF	TRBV5-1	TRBD2	few	TRBJ2-7
TGCGCCAGCAGTCCGACCCAGGGGCTAAAAGAGACCCAGTACTTC	CASSPTQGLKETQYF	TRBV5-1	-	many	TRBJ2-5
TGTGCCAGCAGCTTGGCGGATGAAAAACTGTTTTTT	CASSLADEKLFF	TRBV5-5	-	few	TRBJ1-4
TGTGCCAGCAGGGGGGCGACCCAGTACTTC	CASRGATQYF	TRBV25-1	-	-	TRBJ2-5
TGTGCCAGCAGTCCTCCTGGAGGGTTCACTAATGAAAAACTGTTTTTT	CASSPPGGFTNEKLFF	TRBV27	-	-	TRBJ1-4
TGTGCCAGCAGCTTCTTATTGGACGGGGAGCTGTTTTTT	CASSFLLDGELFF	TRBV7-3	-	few	TRBJ2-2
TGTGCCAGCACCCTAACTACGACAGAAAACTATGGCTACACCTTC	CASTLTTTENYGYTF	TRBV12-3/TRBV12-4	-	-	TRBJ1-2
TGTGCCAGCAGTGCCTACCGGGACAGGGGGCGGAGAATGGTCTATGGCTACACCTTC	CASSAYRDRGRRMVYGYTF	TRBV27	TRBD1	few	TRBJ1-2